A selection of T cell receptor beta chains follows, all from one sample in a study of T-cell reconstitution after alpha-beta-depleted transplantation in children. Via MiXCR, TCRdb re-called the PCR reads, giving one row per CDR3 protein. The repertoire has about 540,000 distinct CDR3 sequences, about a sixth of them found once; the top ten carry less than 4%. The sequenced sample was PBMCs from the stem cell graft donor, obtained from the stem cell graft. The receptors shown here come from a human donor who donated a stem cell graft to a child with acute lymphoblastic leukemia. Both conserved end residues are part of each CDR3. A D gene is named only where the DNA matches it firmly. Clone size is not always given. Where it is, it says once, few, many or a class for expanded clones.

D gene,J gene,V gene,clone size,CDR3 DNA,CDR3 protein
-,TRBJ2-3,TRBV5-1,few,TGCGCCAGCGCCAGCGGAGCTAGCACAGATACGCAGTATTTT,CASASGASTDTQYF
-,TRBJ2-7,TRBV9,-,TGTGCCAGCAGCGTAGGGGTAGCAGATTACTACGAGCAGTACTTC,CASSVGVADYYEQYF
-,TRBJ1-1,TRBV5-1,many,TGCGCCAGCAGCGCTACAGCTTTTAACACTGAAGCTTTCTTT,CASSATAFNTEAFF
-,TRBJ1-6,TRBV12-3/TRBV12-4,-,TGTGCCAGCAGTTTAGGAGGGGTTGGTTCACCCCTCCACTTT,CASSLGGVGSPLHF
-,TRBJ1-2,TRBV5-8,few,TGTGCCAGCAGCCGGGGCCGAGGCTACACCTTC,CASSRGRGYTF
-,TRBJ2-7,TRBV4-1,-,TGCGCCAGCAGCCCAACCCATCCTACTAACATGGAGTACGAGCAGTACTTC,CASSPTHPTNMEYEQYF
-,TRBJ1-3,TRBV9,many,TGTGCCAGCAGCGTATCCGGATCTGGAAACACCATATATTTT,CASSVSGSGNTIYF
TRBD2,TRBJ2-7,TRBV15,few,TGTGCCACCAGCTTCCCAGGGACCCGCGGCGGGGGGTACGAGCAGTACTTC,CATSFPGTRGGGYEQYF
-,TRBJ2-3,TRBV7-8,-,TGTGCCAGCAGCTTACCGGGGGCCCCTTGGGACACAGATACGCAGTATTTT,CASSLPGAPWDTDTQYF
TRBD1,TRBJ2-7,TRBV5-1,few,TGCGCCAGCAGCGCGAGACGGACAGGGGCTGATTACGAGCAGTACTTC,CASSARRTGADYEQYF
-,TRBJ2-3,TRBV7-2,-,TGTGCCAGCAGCAAAGGAGAGAGTGTGACAGATACGCAGTATTTT,CASSKGESVTDTQYF
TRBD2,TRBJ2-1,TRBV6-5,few,TGTGCCAGCAGTTACTCGGGCGGGAGGGTGTGGATTGAGCAGTTCTTC,CASSYSGGRVWIEQFF
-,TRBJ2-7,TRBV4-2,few,TGTGCCAGCAGCCAAGACGAGAGAGGGGTTTACGAGCAGTACTTC,CASSQDERGVYEQYF
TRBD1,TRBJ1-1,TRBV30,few,TGTGCCTGGTGGGACAGAATGAACACTGAAGCTTTCTTT,CAWWDRMNTEAFF
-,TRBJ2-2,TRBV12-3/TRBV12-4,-,TGTGCCAGCAGTCCCCAGGCCGGGGAGCTGTTTTTT,CASSPQAGELFF
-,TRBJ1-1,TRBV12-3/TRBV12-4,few,TGTGCCAGCAGTCCCTGGCAGCTAGGGACTGAAGCTTTCTTT,CASSPWQLGTEAFF
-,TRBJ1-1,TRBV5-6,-,TGTGCCAGCAGCTTAGTCTGGATGGGGCCTGAAGCTTTCTTT,CASSLVWMGPEAFF
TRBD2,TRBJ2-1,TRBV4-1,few,TGCGCCAGCAGCCAGGAAGTCGGGACTAGAACCCGCAATGAGCAGTTCTTC,CASSQEVGTRTRNEQFF
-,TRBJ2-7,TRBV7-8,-,TGTGCCAGCAGCCCGTCTCAGGACATTTATTACGAGCAGTACTTC,CASSPSQDIYYEQYF
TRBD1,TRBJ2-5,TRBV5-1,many,TGCGCCAGCAGCCTACAGGGGGCGGACCAAGAGACCCAGTACTTC,CASSLQGADQETQYF
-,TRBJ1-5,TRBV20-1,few,TGCAGTGCTAGTAAACAGTATAGCAATCAGCCCCAGCATTTT,CSASKQYSNQPQHF
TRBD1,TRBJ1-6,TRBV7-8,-,TGTGCCAGCAGACCGACAGGGCCGGGCTATAATTCACCCCTCCACTTT,CASRPTGPGYNSPLHF
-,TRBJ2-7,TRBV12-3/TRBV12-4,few,TGTGCCAGCAGTTTTGGGGGGTGGGAGCAGTACTTC,CASSFGGWEQYF
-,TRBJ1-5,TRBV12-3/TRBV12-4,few,TGTGCCAGCAGTGTCGGTGGGGGGGCGACCAATCAGCCCCAGCATTTT,CASSVGGGATNQPQHF
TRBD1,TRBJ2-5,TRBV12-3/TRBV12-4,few,TGTGCCAGCAGTCGTGGACAGGGAGAGACCCAGTACTTC,CASSRGQGETQYF
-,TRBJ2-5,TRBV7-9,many,TGTGCCAGCAGCTTAGTCGGTCAGGGCCAAGAGACCCAGTACTTC,CASSLVGQGQETQYF